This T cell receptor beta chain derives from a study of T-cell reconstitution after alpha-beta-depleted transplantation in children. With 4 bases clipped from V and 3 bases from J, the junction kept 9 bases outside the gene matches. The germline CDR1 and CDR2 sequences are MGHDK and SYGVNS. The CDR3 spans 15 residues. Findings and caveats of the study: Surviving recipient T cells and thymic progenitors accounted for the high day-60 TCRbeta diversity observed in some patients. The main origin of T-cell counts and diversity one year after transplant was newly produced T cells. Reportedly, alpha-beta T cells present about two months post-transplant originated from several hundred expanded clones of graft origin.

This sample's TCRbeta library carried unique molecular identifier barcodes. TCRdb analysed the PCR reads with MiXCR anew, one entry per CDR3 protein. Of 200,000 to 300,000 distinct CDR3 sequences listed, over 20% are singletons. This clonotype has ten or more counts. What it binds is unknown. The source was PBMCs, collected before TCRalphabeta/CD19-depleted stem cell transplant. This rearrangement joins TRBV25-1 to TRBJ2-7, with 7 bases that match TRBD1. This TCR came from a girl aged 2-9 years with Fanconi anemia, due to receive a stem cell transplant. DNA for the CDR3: TGTGCCAGCAGTGTGAGCCGGGACAGTGACTACGAGCAGTACTTC. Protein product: CASSVSRDSDYEQYF.